The clone carrying this T cell receptor beta chain was detected a few times. This entry belongs to a study of metastatic and nonmetastatic thyroid tumors. Patients were all untreated before their thyroid surgery. TCRdb ran MiXCR on the PCR reads. The table lists 16,000 or so clones, roughly 26% of them singletons, with about 13% in the top ten. This CDR3 region has 17 residues. With 4 bases clipped from V and 9 bases from J, the junction kept 17 bases outside the gene matches. Germline V gene sequence: CDR1 MDHEN, CDR2 SYDVKM. This receptor was obtained from a male donor with papillary thyroid cancer or a benign thyroid nodule (not recorded which). Some clones in this sample may be carry-over from other donors' samples. The sample comprised tumor tissue. This chain links TRBV28 with TRBJ1-5; 8 bases agree with TRBD1. CDR3 residues: CASSSVIYSTGGTPQHF. CDR3 bases: TGTGCCAGCAGTTCAGTTATCTATAGTACAGGGGGTACGCCCCAGCATTTT.